Presented here are 22 T cell receptor beta chains from one specimen sequenced in a study of CD8 T cells in Susac syndrome. Random-hexamer reverse transcription was applied to roughly 0.5 to 1 ug RNA. TCRdb used MiXCR to reprocess the immunoSEQ multiplex PCR reads, holding one entry per CDR3 protein. There are 120,000 or so distinct CDR3 sequences in the sample; around 96% occur only once, and around 0.2% lies in the top ten. Sample: CD8+ T cells from PBMCs. The receptors originated from a human donor with Susac syndrome.

CDR3 loop: CASSSGRDSTDTQYF. Written as DNA, the CDR3 is TGTGCCAGCAGCTCCGGGAGGGACAGCACAGATACGCAGTATTTT. The chain joins TRBV13 to TRBJ2-3; TRBD2 agrees at 8 bases. The CDR3 has 15 amino acids. Germline assignment: CDR1 PRHDT and CDR2 FYEKMQ (reference sequence). Germline trimming cut 4 bases from V and 0 bases from J; bases unmatched to any gene: 3.

The gene calls are TRBV27 and TRBJ1-2; TRBD1 agrees at 8 bases. From germline, CDR1 is MNHEY and CDR2 SMNVEV (reference sequence). The V segment lost 6 bases and the J segment 3 bases; nucleotides outside the gene matches: 6. This CDR3 contains 14 residues. The DNA for the CDR3 is TGTGCCAGCAGGGGTACAGGGGGGCACTATGGCTACACCTTC. As protein: CASRGTGGHYGYTF.

This sequence joins TRBV4-2 and TRBJ2-7, with a weak D call TRBD1 (7 bases). This CDR3 is built from 17 residues. From germline, CDR1 is LGHNA and CDR2 YNFKEQ. V was cut by 5 bases and J by 6 bases, with 26 bases left in between. The CDR3 DNA is TGTGCCAGCAGCGGTGGGCAGGGGGGACCTTTTACTAGCGAGCAGTACTTC. Translation gives CASSGGQGGPFTSEQYF.

This chain links TRBV20-1 with TRBJ1-4, with a tentative D call TRBD1 (5 bases). Germline V gives CDR1 DFQATT, CDR2 SNEGSKA (reference sequence). The CDR3 consists of 13 residues. The V end was cut by 5 bases, the J end by 5 bases, with 12 bases between. The CDR3 DNA reads as TGCAGTGCTGGGGACGAAAGGAATGAAAAACTGTTTTTT. Protein: CSAGDERNEKLFF.

The rearrangement uses TRBV5-4 and TRBJ1-2; D unclear. Trimming removed 1 base at V and 4 bases at J, with 11 bases between. In germline, CDR1 is SGHNT, CDR2 YYREEE (reference sequence). The CDR3 is 14 amino acids. The CDR3 bases are TGTGCCAGCAGCTTGTTGGACTCAGTCTATGGCTACACCTTC. As protein: CASSLLDSVYGYTF.

This chain links TRBV7-9 with TRBJ1-2; 9 bases match TRBD1. Germline lookup yields CDR1 SEHNR and CDR2 FQNEAQ (reference sequence). Unmatched junction bases numbered 6, after V lost 4 bases and J lost 3 bases. CDR3 length: 15 amino acids. The CDR3 sequence is CASSSGQGRDYGYTF. Here the CDR3 DNA reads TGTGCCAGCAGCTCCGGACAGGGGAGGGACTATGGCTACACCTTC.

The chain is built from TRBV7-9 and TRBJ2-7; weak D call: TRBD1 (6 bases). This CDR3 is 12 amino acids long. Trimming left V 5 bases short and J 6 bases short, with 11 bases between. CDR1 and CDR2 from the germline V gene are SEHNR and FQNEAQ (reference sequence). The CDR3 sequence is CASSLDRSEQYF. The DNA of the CDR3 is TGTGCCAGCAGCCTGGACAGATCCGAGCAGTACTTC.

The chain joins TRBV12-3 or TRBV12-4 to TRBJ1-1; D is perhaps TRBD1 (6 bases). Trimming removed 4 bases from V and 1 base from J, with 19 bases in between. The CDR3 consists of 17 residues. The CDR3 sequence: CASSSRGTGGPNTEAFF. Here the CDR3 DNA reads TGTGCCAGCAGTTCCAGAGGGACCGGGGGGCCGAACACTGAAGCTTTCTTT.

The chain combines TRBV5-4 with TRBJ1-1; 8 bases map to TRBD1. From germline, CDR1 is SGHNT and CDR2 YYREEE (reference sequence). V shed 1 base and J 1 base; nucleotides not matched to a gene: 3. This CDR3 region has 15 residues. The CDR3 DNA is TGTGCCAGCAGCTTGTCGGACAGGGCGAACACTGAAGCTTTCTTT. Residues: CASSLSDRANTEAFF.

V and J are TRBV9 and TRBJ2-5; D assignment may be TRBD1 or TRBD2 (6 bases each). Trimming pared 0 bases from V and 7 bases from J, leaving 10 bases between. The germline gives CDR1 SGDLS, CDR2 YYNGEE. The CDR3 spans 13 residues. CDR3 amino acids: CASSVDEGGTQYF. The CDR3 nucleotides are TGTGCCAGCAGCGTAGACGAGGGGGGGACCCAGTACTTC. Together with reference TRBV9 and TRBJ2-5, the CDR3 gives the full variable domain: DSGVTQTPKHLITATGQRVTLRCSPRSGDLSVYWYQQSLDQGLQFLIQYYNGEERAKGNILERFSAQQFPDLHSELNLSSLELGDSALYFCASSVDEGGTQYFGPGTRLLVL.

The genes are TRBV7-6 and TRBJ1-2; perhaps TRBD1 as D (5 bases). V was shortened by 1 base and J by 6 bases, with 18 bases between the two germline ends. Germline V lookup: CDR1 SGHVS, CDR2 FNYEAQ. The CDR3 loop spans 16 amino acids. The CDR3 DNA reads TGTGCCAGCAGCTTAGTTTCGACCGGGGGGAGCGATGGCTACACCTTC. The encoded protein is CASSLVSTGGSDGYTF.

This chain links TRBV20-1 with TRBJ2-1, with D possibly matching TRBD2 (5 bases). The CDR3 is 14 residues long. Germline CDR1 is DFQATT and CDR2 is SNEGSKA (reference sequence). V was pared by 3 bases and J by 5 bases, with 14 bases between. The CDR3 nucleotides read TGCAGTGCTAGGGGTTGGAAGGGAGACAATGAGCAGTTCTTC. It is translated as CSARGWKGDNEQFF.

This chain joins TRBV11-2 and TRBJ2-2, with TRBD2 matching 12 bases. Trimming took 4 bases from V and 2 from J; bases not matched to a gene: 2. The CDR3 is 16 amino acids. CDR1 is SGHAT, CDR2 FQNNGV, per germline. The DNA for the CDR3 is TGTGCCAGCAGCTCGACTAGCGGGAGCAACACCGGGGAGCTGTTTTTT. Protein: CASSSTSGSNTGELFF.

The chain recombines TRBV7-2 with TRBJ2-5, with D perhaps matching TRBD2 (5 bases). Germline loops: CDR1 SGHTA, CDR2 FQGNSA. This CDR3 region has 14 residues. With 1 base removed from V and 9 bases from J, the gap between germline ends came to 15 bases. CDR3 coding DNA: TGTGCCAGCAGCTTAGAGACTACCCTCCCGCCCCAGTACTTC. Its translation: CASSLETTLPPQYF.

The rearrangement joins TRBV30 to TRBJ2-1; either TRBD1 or TRBD2 may supply D (5 bases each). V was shortened by 0 bases and J by 4 bases, with 13 bases between the two germline ends. This CDR3 has 15 amino acids. The germline CDR1 and CDR2 sequences are GTSNPN and SVGIG (reference sequence). The CDR3 loop is CAWSVLGENYNEQFF. The CDR3 nucleotides are TGTGCCTGGAGTGTACTGGGGGAAAATTACAATGAGCAGTTCTTC.

The rearrangement uses TRBV7-9 and TRBJ2-2, with D maybe TRBD1 (6 bases). The CDR3 covers 12 residues. Germline V CDR1 and CDR2: SEHNR, FQNEAQ (reference sequence). V shed 6 bases and J shed 13 bases, with 15 bases lying between them. CDR3: CASSSLGHPLFF. DNA of the CDR3: TGTGCCAGCAGTTCATTGGGACACCCGCTGTTTTTT. The whole variable domain, remainder taken from reference TRBV7-9 and TRBJ2-2, is DTGVSQNPRHKITKRGQNVTFRCDPISEHNRLYWYRQTLGQGPEFLTYFQNEAQLEKSRLLSDRFSAERPKGSFSTLEIQRTEQGDSAMYLCASSSLGHPLFFGEGSRLTVL.

The chain uses TRBV9 and TRBJ1-1; D uncertain. CDR1 is SGDLS and CDR2 is YYNGEE in the germline V gene. The CDR3 is made up of 14 amino acids. With 4 bases removed from V and 3 bases from J, the gap between germline ends came to 13 bases. This chain's CDR3 is CASSPSGVYTEAFF. The CDR3 DNA sequence: TGTGCCAGCAGCCCGAGCGGGGTCTACACTGAAGCTTTCTTT.

This chain uses TRBV15 with TRBJ2-2; 7 positions agree with TRBD2. V lost 3 bases to trimming and J lost 3 bases; unmatched junction nucleotides: 4. Germline lookup yields CDR1 LNHNV and CDR2 YYDKDF (reference sequence). The CDR3 is made up of 15 amino acids. CDR3 region: CATSSGLADTGELFF. The CDR3 DNA follows: TGTGCCACCAGCAGTGGTCTAGCGGACACCGGGGAGCTGTTTTTT. Full variable domain (outside the CDR3, taken from reference TRBV15 and TRBJ2-2): DAMVIQNPRYQVTQFGKPVTLSCSQTLNHNVMYWYQQKSSQAPKLLFHYYDKDFNNEADTPDNFQSRRPNTSFCFLDIRSPGLGDTAMYLCATSSGLADTGELFFGEGSRLTVL.

V usage is TRBV27 and J usage is TRBJ2-7; 10 nucleotides align to TRBD2. This CDR3 spans 15 amino acids. Losses at the gene ends were 11 bases for V and 5 bases for J; bases not matched to a gene: 15. Germline V gene sequence: CDR1 MNHEY, CDR2 SMNVEV (reference sequence). In DNA, the CDR3 is TGTGCCGTATCCCCCCCTAGCGGGAGTCCCCACGAGCAGTACTTC. It codes for CAVSPPSGSPHEQYF.

The gene calls are TRBV4-3 and TRBJ1-1; TRBD1 is a possible D gene (5 bases). The CDR3 has 15 residues. Germline V gives CDR1 LGHNA, CDR2 YSLEER. The V end was cut by 8 bases, the J end by 2 bases, with 18 bases between. The CDR3 spells CASGTGTGANTEAFF. The CDR3 DNA reads TGCGCCAGCGGTACAGGCACCGGGGCCAACACTGAAGCTTTCTTT.

V is TRBV9 and J is TRBJ2-5, with D unclear. Trimming removed 0 bases from V and 2 bases from J, with 14 bases in between. The CDR3 loop spans 16 amino acids. The germline V gene encodes CDR1 SGDLS and CDR2 YYNGEE. In DNA form, the CDR3 reads TGTGCCAGCAGCGTAGGGATCACGGGCATTCAAGAGACCCAGTACTTC. Residues: CASSVGITGIQETQYF.

This clonotype was found once. V gene TRBV20-1 combines with J gene TRBJ1-6; 7 bases are a match to TRBD1. The CDR3 runs to 19 residues. Germline loops: CDR1 DFQATT, CDR2 SNEGSKA (reference sequence). The junction had 13 bases not matched to a gene; V was cut back by 0 bases and J by 2 bases. The CDR3 loop is CSARDRGRQDPPYNSPLHF. CDR3 coding DNA: TGCAGTGCTAGAGATAGGGGGCGACAGGATCCCCCCTATAATTCACCCCTCCACTTT.